Below, 12 T cell receptor beta chains from the same sample are listed, as sequenced in a study of OX40 agonist ivuxolimab in advanced cancers. TCRdb's table, derived via immunoSEQ multiplex PCR, lists solely in-frame clones and lacks some. The data show fewer than 25,000 clones, with approximately 85% seen just once and over 15% held by the top ten. Sequencing used CD4+ or CD8+ T cells sorted from blood, obtained in a trial of the OX40 agonist ivuxolimab. Receptor source: an adult with an advanced solid tumor such as melanoma, head and neck, liver or kidney cancer.

This clone was seen a few times. V is TRBV6-1 and J is TRBJ1-6; 7 bases align to TRBD1. The germline V gene encodes CDR1 MNHNS and CDR2 SASEGT. J gave up 8 bases and V 7 bases, and 5 bases lay outside the gene matches. The CDR3 covers 13 residues. The CDR3 bases are TGTGCCAGCAACGGACAGGATTATTCACCCCTCCACTTT. Protein: CASNGQDYSPLHF.

The chain has TRBV5-1 and TRBJ2-2, with unresolved D. Trimming stripped 3 bases from V and 4 bases from J, with 19 bases between. CDR3 length: 17 residues. Germline V lookup: CDR1 SGHRS, CDR2 YFSETQ. CDR3 sequence reads: CASSYFPDPWITGELFF. For the CDR3, the DNA is TGCGCCAGCAGCTACTTTCCGGATCCATGGATCACCGGGGAGCTGTTTTTT.

A single count supports this clone. The rearrangement joins TRBV10-2 to TRBJ1-3; possibly TRBD1 for D (5 bases). CDR1 is WSHSY and CDR2 is SAAADI in the germline V gene. The CDR3 contains 16 residues. V dropped 3 bases and J dropped 0 bases, with 12 bases sitting between them. The CDR3 bases are TGCGCCAGCAGTGATATACGTGGGGGCTCTGGAAACACCATATATTTT. Residues: CASSDIRGGSGNTIYF.

This chain connects TRBV30 to TRBJ1-4; D unclear. The CDR3 runs to 15 residues. V was cut by 2 bases and J by 5 bases, with 15 bases left in between. Germline V lookup: CDR1 GTSNPN, CDR2 SVGIG (reference sequence). CDR3 loop: CAWSQSLSGNEKLFF. As DNA, the CDR3 is TGTGCCTGGAGTCAGTCCTTATCGGGGAATGAAAAACTGTTTTTT.

This chain links TRBV18 with TRBJ1-6; 11 nucleotides match TRBD1. The germline CDR1 and CDR2 sequences are KGHSH and LQKENI. V lost 3 bases, J lost 9 bases, and 7 bases stayed unmatched. This CDR3 comprises 16 residues. CDR3 coding DNA: TGTGCCAGCTCACCTACCGGGACAGGGGGTGGTTCACCCCTCCACTTT. Encoded protein: CASSPTGTGGGSPLHF.

The V gene is TRBV5-1, the J gene TRBJ2-7; perhaps D is TRBD1 or TRBD2 (5 bases each). V lost 3 bases, J lost 4 bases, and 14 bases lay in between. The CDR3 is 14 residues long. Germline CDR1 is SGHRS and CDR2 is YFSETQ. CDR3 coding DNA: TGCGCCAGCAGCTGGGACGGCCGAGGGTACGAGCAGTACTTC. This codes for CASSWDGRGYEQYF.

The count of this clone is one. This sequence joins TRBV6-5 and TRBJ2-1; 13 nucleotides agree with TRBD2. In germline, CDR1 is MNHEY, CDR2 SVGAGI. Trimming took 4 bases from V and 7 from J; bases not matched to a gene: 4. The CDR3 covers 15 residues. CDR3: CASSFPGLAGNEQFF. CDR3 DNA: TGTGCCAGCAGTTTCCCGGGACTAGCGGGGAATGAGCAGTTCTTC.

This sequence joins TRBV7-6 and TRBJ2-1; 8 bases fit TRBD2. This CDR3 has 16 residues. The junction had 15 bases not matched to a gene; V was cut back by 5 bases and J by 9 bases. The germline V gene has CDR1 SGHVS and CDR2 FNYEAQ. The CDR3 coding sequence is TGTGCCAGCAGCAAAGGGGGGGCGGGAGGAGCGAGTGAGCAGTTCTTC. Translated: CASSKGGAGGASEQFF.

The chain carries TRBV5-1 and TRBJ2-1; TRBD2 matches at 11 bases. V was clipped by 4 bases and J by 6 bases; unmatched bases: 6. The CDR3 length is 15 residues. The germline CDR1 and CDR2 sequences are SGHRS and YFSETQ. CDR3 protein: CASSPTSGSGNEQFF. The CDR3 DNA reads as TGCGCCAGCAGCCCTACTAGCGGGAGCGGCAATGAGCAGTTCTTC.

The chain joins TRBV10-3 to TRBJ1-5, with D maybe TRBD1 (5 bases). Germline V gene data show CDR1 as ENHRY and CDR2 as SYGVKD. With 3 bases removed from V and 6 bases from J, the gap between germline ends came to 12 bases. This CDR3 is 14 amino acids long. The CDR3 bases are TGTGCCATCAGTGACGGCGGGGGTGGTCAGCCCCAGCATTTT. Translating it yields CAISDGGGGQPQHF.

The V and J genes are TRBV7-6 and TRBJ2-7, with 9 bases lining up with TRBD1. The CDR3 is 15 residues long. The germline V gene has CDR1 SGHVS and CDR2 FNYEAQ. Trimming cost V 2 bases and J 7 bases; bases outside gene matches: 9. The chain's CDR3 is CASSLSTGGLGEQYF. The CDR3 DNA follows: TGTGCCAGCAGCTTATCCACAGGGGGCCTCGGTGAGCAGTACTTC.

The table lists this clone with a count of one. The rearrangement uses TRBV19 and TRBJ2-7, with TRBD2 identical over 8 bases. Germline CDR1 reads LNHDA; CDR2 reads SQIVND (reference sequence). CDR3 size: 13 residues. Trimming took 5 bases from V and 3 from J; bases not matched to a gene: 3. The CDR3 nucleotides read TGTGCCAGTAGTCGGGGGGGGGTCTACGAGCAGTACTTC. It codes for CASSRGGVYEQYF.